This is a list of T cell receptor beta chains from one sample in a study of blood T cell repertoires in COVID-19. TCRdb's table, derived via immunoSEQ multiplex PCR, lists solely in-frame clones and lacks some. The sample shows about 110,000 clones, approximately 84% of them seen only once. The sequenced sample consisted of peripheral blood. These receptors all come from a woman in her thirties or forties with acute or convalescent COVID-19. Each CDR3 is given with its conserved first and last residue. Fields, in order: J gene, V gene, D gene, clone size, CDR3 protein, CDR3 DNA. The D gene is left open where the match is weak. Size is omitted from some rows. Given values are once, few, many or a class for expanded clones.

j_gene: TRBJ2-7; v_gene: TRBV6-6; d_gene: NA; abundance: NA; CDR3aa: CASSYGRGSYEQYF; CDR3nt: TGTGCCAGCAGTTACGGCAGGGGCTCCTACGAGCAGTACTTC
j_gene: TRBJ2-7; v_gene: TRBV5-1; d_gene: TRBD2; abundance: NA; CDR3aa: CASSLDGGGYEQYF; CDR3nt: TGCGCCAGCAGCTTGGATGGCGGGGGATACGAGCAGTACTTC
j_gene: TRBJ1-3; v_gene: TRBV28; d_gene: TRBD1; abundance: NA; CDR3aa: CASGTGGNTIYF; CDR3nt: TGTGCCAGCGGGACAGGGGGTAACACCATATATTTT
j_gene: TRBJ1-1; v_gene: TRBV18; d_gene: NA; abundance: NA; CDR3aa: CASSPFRSSTEAFF; CDR3nt: TGTGCCAGCTCACCATTCCGGTCCTCCACTGAAGCTTTCTTT
j_gene: TRBJ2-3; v_gene: TRBV7-2; d_gene: TRBD2; abundance: NA; CDR3aa: CASSSGRYTSGDTQYF; CDR3nt: TGTGCCAGCAGCTCTGGAAGATATACTAGCGGGGATACGCAGTATTTT
j_gene: TRBJ2-7; v_gene: TRBV11-2; d_gene: NA; abundance: NA; CDR3aa: CASSAAVSRGSYEQYF; CDR3nt: TGTGCCAGCAGCGCCGCCGTCTCCCGGGGGTCCTACGAGCAGTACTTC
j_gene: TRBJ1-4; v_gene: TRBV7-8; d_gene: TRBD1; abundance: NA; CDR3aa: CASSLAGGGNEKLFF; CDR3nt: TGTGCCAGCAGCTTAGCAGGGGGCGGGAATGAAAAACTGTTTTTT
j_gene: TRBJ2-5; v_gene: TRBV7-2; d_gene: NA; abundance: once; CDR3aa: CASSPYGPGQETQYF; CDR3nt: TGTGCCAGCAGCCCCTACGGTCCGGGCCAAGAGACCCAGTACTTC
j_gene: TRBJ2-7; v_gene: TRBV5-1; d_gene: NA; abundance: NA; CDR3aa: CASSYGQRGSSEQYF; CDR3nt: TGCGCCAGCAGCTACGGACAGAGGGGTTCGTCCGAGCAGTACTTC
j_gene: TRBJ2-7; v_gene: TRBV5-1; d_gene: NA; abundance: once; CDR3aa: CASRREPTGISEQYF; CDR3nt: TGCGCCAGCAGACGGGAGCCTACCGGGATATCCGAGCAGTACTTC
j_gene: TRBJ1-2; v_gene: TRBV6-6; d_gene: NA; abundance: NA; CDR3aa: CASSRDIGYTF; CDR3nt: TGTGCCAGCAGTCGAGACATTGGCTACACCTTC
j_gene: TRBJ1-2; v_gene: TRBV5-4; d_gene: TRBD1; abundance: NA; CDR3aa: CASSLGLGEGGDYGYTF; CDR3nt: TGTGCCAGCAGCTTGGGCCTAGGGGAAGGGGGCGACTATGGCTACACCTTC
j_gene: TRBJ1-2; v_gene: TRBV11-2; d_gene: TRBD1; abundance: NA; CDR3aa: CASSLSLTGGEGYTF; CDR3nt: TGTGCCAGCAGCTTATCCCTAACAGGGGGGGAGGGCTACACCTTC
j_gene: TRBJ1-5; v_gene: TRBV6-2/TRBV6-3; d_gene: NA; abundance: few; CDR3aa: CASSYGNRVGSNQPQHF; CDR3nt: TGTGCCAGCAGTTACGGAAACAGGGTAGGGAGCAATCAGCCCCAGCATTTT
j_gene: TRBJ2-1; v_gene: TRBV30; d_gene: TRBD2; abundance: NA; CDR3aa: CAWRGLAGGLMSYNEQFF; CDR3nt: TGTGCCTGGCGGGGACTAGCGGGGGGGCTGATGTCCTACAATGAGCAGTTCTTC
j_gene: TRBJ1-5; v_gene: TRBV5-1; d_gene: NA; abundance: NA; CDR3aa: CASSLVSPTQASVGNQPQHF; CDR3nt: TGCGCCAGCAGCTTGGTCTCTCCGACACAGGCGAGTGTGGGCAATCAGCCCCAGCATTTT
j_gene: TRBJ2-7; v_gene: TRBV6-2/TRBV6-3; d_gene: NA; abundance: NA; CDR3aa: CASSSPGYEQYF; CDR3nt: TGTGCCAGCAGTTCCCCCGGCTACGAGCAGTACTTC
j_gene: TRBJ2-5; v_gene: TRBV29-1; d_gene: NA; abundance: NA; CDR3aa: CSVCPGHLRETQYF; CDR3nt: TGCAGCGTATGTCCGGGACACCTTCGGGAGACCCAGTACTTC
j_gene: TRBJ1-5; v_gene: TRBV21-1; d_gene: NA; abundance: NA; CDR3aa: CASSKVRDSQIATIQPQHF; CDR3nt: TGTGCCAGCAGCAAAGTCCGGGACAGCCAAATCGCCACTATTCAGCCCCAGCATTTT
j_gene: TRBJ1-2; v_gene: TRBV7-9; d_gene: TRBD1; abundance: NA; CDR3aa: CAGQGDYGYTF; CDR3nt: TGTGCCGGTCAGGGGGACTATGGCTACACCTTC
j_gene: TRBJ1-5; v_gene: TRBV7-9; d_gene: NA; abundance: once; CDR3aa: CASSLGASHQPQHF; CDR3nt: TGTGCCAGCAGCTTAGGGGCCAGCCATCAGCCCCAGCATTTT
j_gene: TRBJ1-6; v_gene: TRBV4-1; d_gene: TRBD1; abundance: NA; CDR3aa: CASSQRFTGTGERNSPLHF; CDR3nt: TGCGCCAGCAGCCAAAGATTCACCGGGACAGGGGAGAGGAATTCACCCCTCCACTTT
j_gene: TRBJ2-5; v_gene: TRBV7-3; d_gene: TRBD1; abundance: NA; CDR3aa: CASSPETGGAETQYF; CDR3nt: TGTGCCAGCAGCCCCGAGACAGGGGGCGCGGAGACCCAGTACTTC
j_gene: TRBJ2-2; v_gene: TRBV3-1/TRBV3-2; d_gene: NA; abundance: once; CDR3aa: CASSPRGTGELFF; CDR3nt: TGTGCCAGCAGCCCCCGGGGGACCGGGGAGCTGTTTTTT